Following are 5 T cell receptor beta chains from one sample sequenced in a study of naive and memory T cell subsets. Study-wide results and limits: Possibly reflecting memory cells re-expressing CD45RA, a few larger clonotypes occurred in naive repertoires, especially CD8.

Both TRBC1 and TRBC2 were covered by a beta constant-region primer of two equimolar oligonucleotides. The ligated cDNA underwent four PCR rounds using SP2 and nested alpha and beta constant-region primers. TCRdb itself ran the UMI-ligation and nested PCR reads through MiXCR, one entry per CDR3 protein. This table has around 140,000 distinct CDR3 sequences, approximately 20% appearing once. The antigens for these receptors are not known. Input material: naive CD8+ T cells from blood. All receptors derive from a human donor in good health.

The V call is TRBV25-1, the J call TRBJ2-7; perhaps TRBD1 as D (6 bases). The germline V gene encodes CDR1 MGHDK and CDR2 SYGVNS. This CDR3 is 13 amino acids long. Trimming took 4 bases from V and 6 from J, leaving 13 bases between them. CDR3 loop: CASSGRQVLEQYF. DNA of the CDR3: TGTGCCAGCAGTGGGAGACAGGTGCTCGAGCAGTACTTC.

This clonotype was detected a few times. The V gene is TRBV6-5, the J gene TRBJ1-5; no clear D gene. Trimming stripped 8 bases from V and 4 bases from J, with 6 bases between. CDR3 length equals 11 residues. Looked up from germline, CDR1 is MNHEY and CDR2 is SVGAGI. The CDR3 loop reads CASGTNQPQHF. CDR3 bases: TGTGCCAGCGGAACGAATCAGCCCCAGCATTTT.

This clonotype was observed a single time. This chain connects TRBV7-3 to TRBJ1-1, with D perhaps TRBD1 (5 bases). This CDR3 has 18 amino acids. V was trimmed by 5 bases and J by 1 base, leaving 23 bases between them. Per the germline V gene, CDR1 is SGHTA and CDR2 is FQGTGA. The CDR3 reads CASSPLIGADPGNTEAFF. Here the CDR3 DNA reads TGTGCCAGCAGCCCACTAATCGGGGCCGACCCAGGGAACACTGAAGCTTTCTTT.

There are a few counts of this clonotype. In DNA, the CDR3 is TGTGCCAGCAGCCCCACCCCGGGACAGCATCAGCCCCAGCATTTT. Protein: CASSPTPGQHQPQHF. This sequence joins TRBV5-4 and TRBJ1-5, with TRBD1 identical over 7 bases. CDR3 size: 15 residues. In germline, CDR1 is SGHNT, CDR2 YYREEE (reference sequence). Germline trimming cut 4 bases from V and 5 bases from J; bases unmatched to any gene: 9.

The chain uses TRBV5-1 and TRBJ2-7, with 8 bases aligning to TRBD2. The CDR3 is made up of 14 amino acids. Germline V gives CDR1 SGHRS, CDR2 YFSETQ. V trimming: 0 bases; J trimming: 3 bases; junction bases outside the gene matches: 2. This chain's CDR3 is CASSLATSGYEQYF. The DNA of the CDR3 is TGCGCCAGCAGCTTGGCCACTAGCGGCTACGAGCAGTACTTC.